This TCR beta chain was recorded in a study of shared clonotypes between healthy human individuals. The overall study: Sampling drew on donors who were a couple of women and three men aged 18 to 49.

A remark on this clone: Its antigen is unknown.

Sequenced by immunoSEQ multiplex PCR; TCRdb stores in-frame clones only, minus some. The sample has about 1 million clones; roughly 70% are singletons. Overall study findings and caveats: Larger richness was generally estimated for naive than memory subsets. When compared with the clonotypes that were shared by all four sorted-subset donors, the non-shared clonotypes turned out to have lower generation probabilities. Around 5% was the fraction of naive CD4 clonotypes found shared across a handful of donors.

The source is a man younger than 35 in good health. Sequenced: memory CD4+ T cells sorted from blood. Subset reported: CD45RA-negative fraction.

The CDR3 region is CASSSTGNNEQFF. The CDR3 DNA is TGTGCCAGCAGTTCGACAGGTAACAATGAGCAGTTCTTC. The chain links TRBV5-4 to TRBJ2-1; possible D gene TRBD1, 6 bases. CDR1 is SGHNT, CDR2 YYREEE, per germline (reference sequence). The CDR3 length is 13 residues. Between the trimmed V and J ends, which lost 5 bases and 5 bases, there was a span of 11 bases.